These 29 T cell receptor beta chains originate from one sample sequenced in a study. TCRdb independently ran MiXCR on the RT-PCR reads; one entry per CDR3 protein. The table includes almost 700,000 distinct CDR3 sequences, 14% detected once. What was sequenced was memory CD4+ T cells from blood. The source of these receptors is a female donor in good health, serving as a healthy control.

This rearrangement joins TRBV18 to TRBJ1-2; D not resolved. V shed 3 bases and J shed 1 base, with 18 bases lying between them. Germline CDR1 is KGHSH and CDR2 is LQKENI. The CDR3 contains 17 residues. The CDR3, as DNA: TGTGCCAGCTCACCCATCTACCGGCACGTTCATAACTATGGCTACACCTTC. It yields the protein CASSPIYRHVHNYGYTF.

This clonotype was counted at least ten times. This CDR3 reads CASSLGHTGSTDTQYF. CDR3 sequence (DNA): TGCGCCAGCAGCCTTGGACACACAGGCAGCACAGATACGCAGTATTTT. The chain links TRBV5-1 to TRBJ2-3, with TRBD1 as a possible D gene (5 bases). Per germline, CDR1 SGHRS and CDR2 YFSETQ. The CDR3 sequence is 16 residues long. With 4 bases removed from V and 0 bases from J, the gap between germline ends came to 15 bases.

Only a few counts were recorded for this clonotype. The chain combines TRBV5-1 with TRBJ2-1; D is unclear. V was shortened by 1 base and J by 2 bases, with 10 bases between the two germline ends. The CDR3 extends over 15 amino acids. Germline V gene data show CDR1 as SGHRS and CDR2 as YFSETQ. In nucleotides, the CDR3 is TGCGCCAGCAGCTTGCAGGCACTTACCTACAATGAGCAGTTCTTC. Its protein is CASSLQALTYNEQFF.

The V gene is TRBV5-1, the J gene TRBJ2-3; 9 bases align to TRBD2. Germline CDR1 reads SGHRS; CDR2 reads YFSETQ. V lost 2 bases, J lost 1 base, and 14 bases stayed unmatched. The CDR3 covers 19 residues. CDR3 DNA sequence: TGCGCCAGCAGCTTTCAATTCGCTAGCGGGACGAGAGGCACAGATACGCAGTATTTT. Translation: CASSFQFASGTRGTDTQYF. Complete variable domain (other parts from reference TRBV5-1 and TRBJ2-3): KAGVTQTPRYLIKTRGQQVTLSCSPISGHRSVSWYQQTPGQGLQFLFEYFSETQRNKGNFPGRFSGRQFSNSRSEMNVSTLELGDSALYLCASSFQFASGTRGTDTQYFGPGTRLTVL.

The chain couples TRBV30 to TRBJ1-2; D possibly corresponds to TRBD1 (5 bases). The germline V gene encodes CDR1 GTSNPN and CDR2 SVGIG (reference sequence). The length of the CDR3 is 14 residues. Deletions cut 0 bases from V and 5 bases from J, with 13 bases between. The CDR3 DNA reads as TGTGCCTGGAGTGTAGCAAGTGGGGGGTATGGCTACACCTTC. Translation gives CAWSVASGGYGYTF.

This clonotype has a handful of counts. The chain links TRBV24-1 to TRBJ2-3; 9 positions agree with TRBD1. The germline V gene encodes CDR1 KGHDR and CDR2 SFDVKD. CDR3 length: 16 amino acids. The junction had 5 bases not matched to a gene; V was cut back by 5 bases and J by 0 bases. As DNA, the CDR3 is TGTGCCACCAGTGCCCTAGGACAGGGGAGCACAGATACGCAGTATTTT. This codes for CATSALGQGSTDTQYF.

This clonotype was detected a few times. The chain is built from TRBV7-2 and TRBJ2-1, with a tentative D call TRBD1 (8 bases). V lost 4 bases and J 7 bases, leaving 11 bases between the germline ends. The germline CDR1 and CDR2 sequences are SGHTA and FQGNSA. This CDR3 has 13 residues. In DNA form, the CDR3 reads TGTGCCAGCAGCTACAGGGGGGGGAATGAGCAGTTCTTC. Protein product: CASSYRGGNEQFF.

In this sample, this clonotype turned up many times. This sequence joins TRBV20-1 and TRBJ2-3; either TRBD1 or TRBD2 may supply D (5 bases each). Between the trimmed V and J ends, which lost 6 bases and 6 bases, there was a span of 19 bases. This CDR3 contains 14 residues. From germline, CDR1 is DFQATT and CDR2 SNEGSKA (reference sequence). CDR3 DNA sequence: TGCAGTGCCCTTTCGGGGCAAAGTACGGATACGCAGTATTTT. The encoded protein is CSALSGQSTDTQYF.

This chain links TRBV7-7 with TRBJ1-4; D remains unclear. The CDR3 has 17 residues. Trimming shortened V by 1 base and J by 0 bases, and 12 bases separated the two germline ends. Looked up from germline, CDR1 is SSHAT and CDR2 is FNYEAQ (reference sequence). CDR3: CASSLGPNLATNEKLFF. CDR3 coding DNA: TGTGCCAGCAGCTTAGGTCCGAATCTTGCAACTAATGAAAAACTGTTTTTT.

V usage is TRBV14 and J usage is TRBJ1-2; D is unresolved. The CDR3 totals 14 residues. The germline gives CDR1 SGHDN, CDR2 FVKESK. Deletions cut 3 bases from V and 4 bases from J, with 12 bases between. The CDR3 DNA reads TGTGCCAGCAGCCACAGTGCGGGTTTCTATGGCTACACCTTC. Translation gives CASSHSAGFYGYTF.

In this sample, this clonotype turned up a few times. The rearrangement links TRBV20-1 to TRBJ2-1; TRBD2 matches at 12 bases. Unmatched junction bases numbered 6, after V lost 4 bases and J lost 8 bases. CDR1 is DFQATT and CDR2 is SNEGSKA in the germline V gene (reference sequence). The CDR3 has 14 residues. The CDR3, as DNA: TGCAGTGCTATGACTAGCGGGAGACTCGATGAGCAGTTCTTC. Protein sequence: CSAMTSGRLDEQFF.

On this clonotype itself: A much larger clone lies a single base off, so this may be a read error. The rearrangement joins TRBV7-2 to TRBJ1-1; the D is unclear. V was trimmed by 1 base and J by 4 bases, leaving 7 bases between them. The CDR3 spans 13 residues. Germline CDR1 SGHTA, CDR2 FQGNSA. The chain's CDR3 is CASSLVMSTEAFF. As DNA, the CDR3 is TGTGCCAGCAGCTTAGTAATGAGCACTGAAGCTTTCTTT.

A note on this clonotype: A clone one base away is much larger, so this may be a read error. This chain joins TRBV5-1 and TRBJ1-1; possible D gene TRBD1, 5 bases. V lost 3 bases, J lost 1 base, and 13 bases lay in between. Germline V lookup: CDR1 SGHRS, CDR2 YFSETQ. The CDR3 consists of 15 residues. The CDR3 loop reads CASSSTATENTEAFF. CDR3 DNA: TGCGCCAGCAGCTCGACTGCGACAGAGAACACTGAAGCTTTCTTT.

This clonotype has ten or more counts. The rearrangement joins TRBV20-1 to TRBJ2-1; 8 positions match TRBD1. Germline CDR1 DFQATT, CDR2 SNEGSKA (reference sequence). The CDR3 spans 15 residues. V lost 2 bases to trimming and J lost 4 bases; unmatched junction nucleotides: 7. The DNA for the CDR3 is TGCAGTGCTAGAACCAGGACAGGGAAGTACAATGAGCAGTTCTTC. Protein sequence: CSARTRTGKYNEQFF.

This clonotype was counted a few times. The chain joins TRBV4-1 to TRBJ2-3; TRBD2 aligns across 14 bases. The CDR3 is made up of 21 amino acids. Germline CDR1 reads MGHRA; CDR2 reads YSYEKL. V shed 2 bases and J 3 bases; nucleotides not matched to a gene: 16. CDR3 loop: CASSQTAFVGTSGSGTDTQYF. CDR3 bases: TGCGCCAGCAGCCAAACGGCGTTTGTGGGGACTAGCGGGAGTGGAACAGATACGCAGTATTTT.

This clonotype was seen a handful of times. The chain combines TRBV18 with TRBJ2-1; 9 nucleotides agree with TRBD2. V was clipped by 3 bases and J by 8 bases; unmatched bases: 5. In germline, CDR1 is KGHSH, CDR2 LQKENI. The CDR3 spans 14 residues. The CDR3 DNA reads TGTGCCAGCTCACCCGTAGCGGGAGCAGATGAGCAGTTCTTC. Amino acids: CASSPVAGADEQFF.

This clonotype occurred a few times. In DNA, the CDR3 is TGTGCCAGCAGTTTCGGGACAGGGGACTTACTCTCTGGGGCCAACGTCCTGACTTTC. Amino acids: CASSFGTGDLLSGANVLTF. The rearrangement uses TRBV6-6 and TRBJ2-6, with 10 bases aligning to TRBD1. The germline V gene has CDR1 MNHNY and CDR2 SVGAGI (reference sequence). This CDR3 is built from 19 residues. V dropped 4 bases and J dropped 0; count of bases not matched to a gene: 9.

The CDR3 coding sequence is TGTGCCAGCAGCTTAGTGGGGGACCCGTCCACAGATACGCAGTATTTT. Encoded protein: CASSLVGDPSTDTQYF. V is TRBV7-2 and J is TRBJ2-3, with D perhaps assigned TRBD1 or TRBD2 (5 bases each). The CDR3 covers 16 residues. The V gene lost 1 base and the J gene lost 2 bases, with 13 bases spanning the gap. Looked up from germline, CDR1 is SGHTA and CDR2 is FQGNSA.

The chain uses TRBV6-2 or TRBV6-3 and TRBJ2-6; D possibly corresponds to TRBD2 (7 bases). V was pared by 2 bases and J by 0 bases, with 20 bases between. Germline V gene lookup returns CDR1 MNHEY and CDR2 SVGEGT. This CDR3 spans 20 amino acids. CDR3 loop: CASSYGVRGRGSSGANVLTF. In nucleotides, the CDR3 is TGTGCCAGCAGTTACGGGGTTAGGGGGAGGGGATCCTCTGGGGCCAACGTCCTGACTTTC.

The sample holds many counts of this clonotype. The chain recombines TRBV5-1 with TRBJ2-2; possibly TRBD2 for D (5 bases). The CDR3 contains 16 residues. The V end lost 4 bases, the J end lost 0 bases, and 13 bases lay between the germline ends. Germline assignment: CDR1 SGHRS and CDR2 YFSETQ. CDR3 bases: TGCGCCAGCAGCCTTGCAGTGGGAGCGAACACCGGGGAGCTGTTTTTT. It translates to CASSLAVGANTGELFF.

J is TRBJ2-7 and V is TRBV20-1; 7 nucleotides line up with TRBD1. The ends lost 3 bases at V and 0 bases at J; junction bases unmatched: 5. CDR1 is DFQATT, CDR2 SNEGSKA, per germline (reference sequence). This CDR3 is 14 amino acids long. Here the CDR3 reads CSAREQGSSYEQYF. For the CDR3, the DNA is TGCAGTGCTAGGGAACAGGGGTCCTCCTACGAGCAGTACTTC.

This clonotype has more than one count but fewer than ten. The chain joins TRBV12-3 or TRBV12-4 to TRBJ2-7; TRBD2 aligns across 9 bases. The CDR3 loop spans 16 amino acids. The J segment lost 7 bases and the V segment lost 4 bases, leaving 14 bases of the junction unmatched. CDR3 coding DNA: TGTGCCAGCAGTTCACGACTAGCGGTGCACAGAGGGGAGCAGTACTTC. Translation: CASSSRLAVHRGEQYF.

This sequence joins TRBV5-1 and TRBJ2-3; unclear D gene. Germline V gives CDR1 SGHRS, CDR2 YFSETQ. The CDR3 length is 16 residues. The V and J ends lost 5 bases and 1 base respectively, with 17 bases between them. The CDR3 is CASRKTTGVGTDTQYF. CDR3 sequence (DNA): TGCGCCAGCAGGAAAACCACGGGCGTAGGCACAGATACGCAGTATTTT.

V and J are TRBV7-2 and TRBJ1-6; perhaps TRBD1 as D (6 bases). The CDR3 is 14 amino acids. CDR1 and CDR2 from the germline V gene are SGHTA and FQGNSA. The V gene lost 3 bases and the J gene lost 5 bases, with 8 bases spanning the gap. CDR3: CASSFDRNNSPLHF. The CDR3 coding sequence is TGTGCCAGCAGCTTTGACAGGAATAATTCACCCCTCCACTTT.

This clonotype was seen a few times. Possible read error: a much larger clone is one base away. The chain recombines TRBV20-1 with TRBJ1-1; D is unresolved. V was shortened by 1 base and J by 5 bases, with 5 bases between the two germline ends. This CDR3 is 11 amino acids long. Per the germline V gene, CDR1 is DFQATT and CDR2 is SNEGSKA (reference sequence). The CDR3 protein is CSARGATEAFF. Here the CDR3 DNA reads TGCAGTGCTAGAGGGGCGACTGAAGCTTTCTTT.

Of note for this clonotype: Possible read error: a much larger clone is one base away. The DNA of the CDR3 is TGCAGTGCGCCCTGGACAGCAAAATTCTTC. Its protein product is CSAPWTAKFF. The chain has TRBV20-1 and TRBJ2-1, with D possibly matching TRBD1 (6 bases). The ends were cut back, 6 bases at V and 16 bases at J, with 16 bases in the middle. The V gene's germline CDR1 is DFQATT and CDR2 SNEGSKA (reference sequence). This CDR3 is built from 10 residues.

This clonotype was picked up many times. The chain combines TRBV4-2 with TRBJ1-6; D ambiguous. The CDR3 covers 15 residues. V shed 2 bases and J shed 10 bases, with 15 bases lying between them. The germline V gene encodes CDR1 LGHNA and CDR2 YNFKEQ. CDR3 in amino acids: CASSQSSYLGSPLHF. The CDR3 bases are TGTGCCAGCAGCCAATCCTCCTATTTGGGCTCACCCCTCCACTTT.

CDR3 sequence reads: CASSSSGSTGREQYF. As DNA, the CDR3 is TGCGCCAGCAGCTCTAGCGGGAGTACGGGTCGCGAGCAGTACTTC. The J gene is TRBJ2-7, the V gene TRBV10-1; 10 nucleotides agree with TRBD2. Germline loops: CDR1 WNHNN, CDR2 SYGVQD (reference sequence). The CDR3 has 15 residues. The ends lost 6 bases at V and 6 bases at J; junction bases unmatched: 11.

This clonotype showed up many times. J is TRBJ1-2 and V is TRBV12-3 or TRBV12-4; D remains ambiguous. The CDR3 has 14 residues. With 1 base removed from V and 6 bases from J, the gap between germline ends came to 12 bases. The CDR3 sequence: CASSLGRLRDGYTF. The CDR3 coding sequence is TGTGCCAGCAGTTTAGGGCGGTTGAGGGATGGCTACACCTTC.